Below, 11 T cell receptor beta chains from the same sample are listed, as sequenced in a study of T-cell memory formation after mild COVID-19. TCRdb passed the 5' RACE reads through MiXCR, listing each CDR3 protein once. Here the sample spans hundreds of thousands of distinct CDR3 sequences, about 16% being singletons. Sequenced sample: PBMCs or a T cell subset sorted from them (not recorded which). The receptors were gathered from a man between 18 and 35 years old who had mild COVID-19 (a few samples of this study predate the infection). Cell type and time point are not known.

This clonotype was counted a few times. This sequence may be a read error, since a much larger clone differs from it by one base. The genes are TRBV11-3 and TRBJ2-2; no reliable D call. Germline loops: CDR1 SGHNT, CDR2 YENEEA. V lost 0 bases, J lost 7 bases, and 3 bases lay in between. CDR3 size: 12 residues. CDR3 nucleotide sequence: TGTGCCAGCAGCTTAGATGGCGGGGAGCTGTTTTTT. Translated: CASSLDGGELFF.

This sequence joins TRBV28 and TRBJ1-5; D call uncertain. Per the germline V gene, CDR1 is MDHEN and CDR2 is SYDVKM. The CDR3 covers 14 residues. CDR3 nucleotide sequence: TGTGCAGCAGCCGCCGTGGCCGAACGTCAGCCCCAGCATTTT. Translation: CAAAAVAERQPQHF.

This sequence joins TRBV7-9 and TRBJ2-7; 11 bases align to TRBD2. The CDR3 totals 14 residues. From germline, CDR1 is SEHNR and CDR2 FQNEAQ (reference sequence). Germline trimming cut 4 bases from V and 3 bases from J; bases unmatched to any gene: 2. The DNA of the CDR3 is TGTGCCAGCAGCTCAGGGACTAGCGGCTACGAGCAGTACTTC. This sequence encodes CASSSGTSGYEQYF. Using reference TRBV7-9 and TRBJ2-7 for the parts outside the CDR3, the full variable domain is DTGVSQNPRHKITKRGQNVTFRCDPISEHNRLYWYRQTLGQGPEFLTYFQNEAQLEKSRLLSDRFSAERPKGSFSTLEIQRTEQGDSAMYLCASSSGTSGYEQYFGPGTRLTVT.

The chain recombines TRBV12-3 or TRBV12-4 with TRBJ1-2, with 7 bases matching TRBD1. The CDR3 extends over 13 amino acids. V dropped 3 bases and J dropped 4; count of bases not matched to a gene: 2. The CDR3 region has the DNA TGTGCCAGCAGTTTTCGACAGGGCTATGGCTACACCTTC. Protein sequence: CASSFRQGYGYTF.

This clonotype was counted a few times. This chain uses TRBV10-3 with TRBJ2-5; TRBD2 agrees at 9 bases. The junction had 2 bases not matched to a gene; V was cut back by 1 base and J by 2 bases. Germline-derived CDR1 and CDR2 are ENHRY and SYGVKD. This CDR3 has 15 residues. The CDR3 DNA reads TGTGCCATCAGTGAGTTTAGCGGGGGACAAGAGACCCAGTACTTC. Protein sequence: CAISEFSGGQETQYF.

This chain uses TRBV7-2 with TRBJ2-1; TRBD2 agrees at 7 bases. Trimming removed 5 bases from V and 5 bases from J; junction bases left unmatched: 9. The CDR3 is 15 residues long. Looked up from germline, CDR1 is SGHTA and CDR2 is FQGNSA. CDR3 bases: TGTGCCAGCAGCCCCCCGGGGACTACCAACAATGAGCAGTTCTTC. As protein: CASSPPGTTNNEQFF.

V and J are TRBV4-3 and TRBJ1-5; the D is unclear. Between the trimmed V and J ends, which lost 0 bases and 3 bases, there was a span of 9 bases. Germline V CDR1 and CDR2: LGHNA, YSLEER. This CDR3 contains 15 residues. This chain's CDR3 is CASSQEFLSNQPQHF. CDR3 nucleotide sequence: TGCGCCAGCAGCCAAGAGTTTTTGTCCAATCAGCCCCAGCATTTT.

The CDR3 sequence: CASRLQWTKAQETQYF. The CDR3 DNA reads TGTGCAAGTCGCTTACAATGGACAAAGGCACAAGAGACCCAGTACTTC. The V gene is TRBV12-2, the J gene TRBJ2-5; the D call of TRBD1 is as the table states it, not checked on the DNA. TRBV12-2 is recorded as a pseudogene. CDR3 size: 16 residues.

This clonotype occurred a few times. The chain employs TRBV20-1 and TRBJ2-7, with D possibly being TRBD1 (5 bases). This CDR3 is 12 amino acids long. Trimming took 0 bases from V and 3 from J, leaving 6 bases between them. Germline loops: CDR1 DFQATT, CDR2 SNEGSKA (reference sequence). In nucleotides, the CDR3 is TGCAGTGCTAGAGATCAGGGCTACGAGCAGTACGTC. Residues: CSARDQGYEQYV.

The chain has TRBV6-5 and TRBJ2-1, with 10 bases lining up with TRBD2. The CDR3 spans 17 residues. Trimming at V came to 5 bases and at J to 6 bases, leaving 13 bases not matched to a gene. Germline assignment: CDR1 MNHEY and CDR2 SVGAGI. The DNA for the CDR3 is TGTGCCAGCAGTCCAGGAGTCTTGGGACTAGCGATCAATGAGCAGTTCTTC. As protein: CASSPGVLGLAINEQFF.

This clonotype appeared many times. The chain recombines TRBV20-1 with TRBJ2-7; perhaps TRBD1 as D (6 bases). The V end lost 1 base, the J end lost 5 bases, and 15 bases lay between the germline ends. The CDR3 spans 14 residues. The germline gives CDR1 DFQATT, CDR2 SNEGSKA (reference sequence). The DNA of the CDR3 is TGCAGTGCTAGAGCGACAGGCCCTCGCGACGAGCAGTACTTC. Translating gives CSARATGPRDEQYF.